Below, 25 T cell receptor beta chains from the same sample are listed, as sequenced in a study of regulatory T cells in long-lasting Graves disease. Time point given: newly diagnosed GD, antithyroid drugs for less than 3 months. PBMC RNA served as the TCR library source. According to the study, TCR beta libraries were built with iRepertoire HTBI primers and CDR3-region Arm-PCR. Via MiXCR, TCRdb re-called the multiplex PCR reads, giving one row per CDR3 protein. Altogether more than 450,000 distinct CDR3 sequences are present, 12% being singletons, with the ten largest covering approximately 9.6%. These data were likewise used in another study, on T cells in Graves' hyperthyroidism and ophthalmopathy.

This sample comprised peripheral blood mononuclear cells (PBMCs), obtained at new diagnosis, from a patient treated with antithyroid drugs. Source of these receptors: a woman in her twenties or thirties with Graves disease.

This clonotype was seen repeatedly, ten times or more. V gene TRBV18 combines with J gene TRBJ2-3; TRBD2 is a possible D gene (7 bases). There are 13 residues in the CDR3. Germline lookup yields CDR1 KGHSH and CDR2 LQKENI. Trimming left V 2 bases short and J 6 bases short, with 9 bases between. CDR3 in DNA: TGTGCCAGCTCACCAGCGGGGGCGGATACGCAGTATTTT. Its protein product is CASSPAGADTQYF.

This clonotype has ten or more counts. Here the CDR3 DNA reads TGCAGTGCGGGGGCTCCCACAGATACGCAGTATTTT. It is translated as CSAGAPTDTQYF. This rearrangement joins TRBV20-1 to TRBJ2-3, with D possibly matching TRBD1 (6 bases). V gave up 6 bases and J gave up 2 bases, with 9 bases separating them. Germline V gene data show CDR1 as DFQATT and CDR2 as SNEGSKA (reference sequence). The CDR3 is made up of 12 amino acids.

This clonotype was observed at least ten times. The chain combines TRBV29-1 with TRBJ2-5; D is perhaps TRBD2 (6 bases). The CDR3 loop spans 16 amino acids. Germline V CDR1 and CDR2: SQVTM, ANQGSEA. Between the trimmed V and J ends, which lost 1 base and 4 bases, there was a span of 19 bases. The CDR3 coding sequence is TGCAGCGTTGAAGGGGGCAGGGAGGTATACGGAGAGACCCAGTACTTC. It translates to CSVEGGREVYGETQYF.

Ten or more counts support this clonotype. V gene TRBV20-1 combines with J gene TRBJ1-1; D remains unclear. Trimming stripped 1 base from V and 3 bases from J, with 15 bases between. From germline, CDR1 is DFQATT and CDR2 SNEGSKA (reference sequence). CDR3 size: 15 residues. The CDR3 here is CSARARAALDTEAFF. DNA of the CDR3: TGCAGTGCTAGAGCCCGGGCCGCACTGGACACTGAAGCTTTCTTT.

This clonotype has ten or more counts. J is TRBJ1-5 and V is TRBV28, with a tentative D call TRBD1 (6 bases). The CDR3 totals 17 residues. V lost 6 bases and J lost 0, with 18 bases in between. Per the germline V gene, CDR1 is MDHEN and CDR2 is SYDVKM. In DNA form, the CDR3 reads TGTGCCAGCAGCACAACCCGGGACAATTATAGCAATCAGCCCCAGCATTTT. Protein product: CASSTTRDNYSNQPQHF.

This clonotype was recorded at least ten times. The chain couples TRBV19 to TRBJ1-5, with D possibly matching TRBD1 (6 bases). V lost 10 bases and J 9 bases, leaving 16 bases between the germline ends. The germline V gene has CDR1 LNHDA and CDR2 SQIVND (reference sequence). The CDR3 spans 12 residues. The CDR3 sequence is CATYRARGPQHF. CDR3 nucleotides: TGTGCCACTTACAGGGCTCGCGGGCCCCAGCATTTT.

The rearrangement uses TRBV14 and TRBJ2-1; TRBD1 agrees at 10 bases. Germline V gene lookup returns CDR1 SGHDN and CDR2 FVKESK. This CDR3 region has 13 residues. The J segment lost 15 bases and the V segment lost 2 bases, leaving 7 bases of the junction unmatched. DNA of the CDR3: TGTGCCAGCAGCCAACGCCCGGGACAGGGGTCGTTCTTC. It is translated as CASSQRPGQGSFF.

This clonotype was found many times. The CDR3 nucleotides read TGCGCCAGCAGCCAAGAGAGGACAGCGGGAGGTCGAGATACGCAGTATTTT. This encodes CASSQERTAGGRDTQYF. The chain has TRBV4-1 and TRBJ2-3; 9 bases are a match to TRBD2. Germline V gene sequence: CDR1 MGHRA, CDR2 YSYEKL. The CDR3 length is 17 residues. Trimming cost V 0 bases and J 5 bases; bases outside gene matches: 9.

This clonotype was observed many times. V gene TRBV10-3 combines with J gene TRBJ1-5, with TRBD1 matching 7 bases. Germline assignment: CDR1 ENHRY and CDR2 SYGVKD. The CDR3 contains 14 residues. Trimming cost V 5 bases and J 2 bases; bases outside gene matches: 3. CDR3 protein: CAISLTGGNQPQHF. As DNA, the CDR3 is TGTGCCATCAGTTTAACAGGGGGCAATCAGCCCCAGCATTTT.

The CDR3 coding sequence is TGTGCCAGCAGCGTGGGGACAGCCAGCTCCTACGAGCAGTACTTC. Translating it yields CASSVGTASSYEQYF. This chain uses TRBV9 with TRBJ2-7; 7 bases map to TRBD1. With 2 bases clipped from V and 0 bases from J, the junction kept 5 bases outside the gene matches. Germline V gene lookup returns CDR1 SGDLS and CDR2 YYNGEE. There are 15 residues in the CDR3. Complete variable domain (other parts from reference TRBV9 and TRBJ2-7): DSGVTQTPKHLITATGQRVTLRCSPRSGDLSVYWYQQSLDQGLQFLIQYYNGEERAKGNILERFSAQQFPDLHSELNLSSLELGDSALYFCASSVGTASSYEQYFGPGTRLTVT.

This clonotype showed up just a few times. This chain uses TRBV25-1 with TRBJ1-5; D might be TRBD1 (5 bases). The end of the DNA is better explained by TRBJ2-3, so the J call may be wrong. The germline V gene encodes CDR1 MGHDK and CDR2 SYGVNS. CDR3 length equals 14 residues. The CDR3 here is CASSLPPGYQPQYF. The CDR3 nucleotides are TGTGCCAGCAGTCTCCCTCCAGGGTATCAGCCCCAGTATTTT.

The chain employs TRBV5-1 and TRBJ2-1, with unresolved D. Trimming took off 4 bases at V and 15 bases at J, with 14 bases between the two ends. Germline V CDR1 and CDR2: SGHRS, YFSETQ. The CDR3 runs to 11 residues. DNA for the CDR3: TGCGCCAGCAGCGATGGTGGGGTTGGGTTCTTC. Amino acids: CASSDGGVGFF.

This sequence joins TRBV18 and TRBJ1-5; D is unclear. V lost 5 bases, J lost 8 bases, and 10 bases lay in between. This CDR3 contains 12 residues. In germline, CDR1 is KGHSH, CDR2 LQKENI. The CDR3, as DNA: TGTGCCAGCTCATTAACGGCGGAGCCCCAGCATTTT. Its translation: CASSLTAEPQHF.

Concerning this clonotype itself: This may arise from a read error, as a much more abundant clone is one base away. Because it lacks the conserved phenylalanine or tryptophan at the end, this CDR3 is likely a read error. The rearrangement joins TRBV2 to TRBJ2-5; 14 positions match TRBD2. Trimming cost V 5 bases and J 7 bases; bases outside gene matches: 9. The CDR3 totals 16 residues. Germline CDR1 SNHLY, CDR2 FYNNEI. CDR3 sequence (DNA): TGTGCCAGCAGTCTGACTAGCGGGAGGGCCAGCGTGACCCAGTACCTC. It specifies CASSLTSGRASVTQYL.

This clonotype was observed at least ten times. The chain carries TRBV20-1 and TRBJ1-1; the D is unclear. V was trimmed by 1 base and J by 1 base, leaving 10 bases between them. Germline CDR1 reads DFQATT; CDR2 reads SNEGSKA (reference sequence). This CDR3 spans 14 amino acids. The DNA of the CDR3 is TGCAGTGCTAGAGTGGGAGGGTGGAACACTGAAGCTTTCTTT. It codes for CSARVGGWNTEAFF.

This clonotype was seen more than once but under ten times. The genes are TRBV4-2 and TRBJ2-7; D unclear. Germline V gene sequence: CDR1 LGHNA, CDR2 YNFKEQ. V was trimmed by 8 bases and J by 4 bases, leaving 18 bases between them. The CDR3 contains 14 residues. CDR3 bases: TGTGCCAGCCCTCTTGACTTGGGAATTTACGAGCAGTACTTC. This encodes CASPLDLGIYEQYF.

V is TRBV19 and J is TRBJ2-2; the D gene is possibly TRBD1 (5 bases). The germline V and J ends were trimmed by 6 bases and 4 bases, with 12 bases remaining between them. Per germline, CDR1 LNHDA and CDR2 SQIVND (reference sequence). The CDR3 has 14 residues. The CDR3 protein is CASRIQESTGELFF. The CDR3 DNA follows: TGTGCCAGTAGAATACAGGAATCCACCGGGGAGCTGTTTTTT.

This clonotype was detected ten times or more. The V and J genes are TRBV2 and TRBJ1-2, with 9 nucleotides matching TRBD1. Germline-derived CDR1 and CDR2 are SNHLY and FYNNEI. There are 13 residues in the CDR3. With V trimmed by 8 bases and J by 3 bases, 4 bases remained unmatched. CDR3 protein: CASGGQGDYGYTF. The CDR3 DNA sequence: TGTGCCAGCGGGGGACAGGGAGACTATGGCTACACCTTC.

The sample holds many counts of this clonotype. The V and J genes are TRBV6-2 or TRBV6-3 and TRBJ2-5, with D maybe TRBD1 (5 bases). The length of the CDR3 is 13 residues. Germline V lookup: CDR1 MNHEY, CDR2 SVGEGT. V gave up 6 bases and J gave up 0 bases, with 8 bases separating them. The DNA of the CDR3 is TGTGCCAGCAGATCAGGGTACCAAGAGACCCAGTACTTC. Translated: CASRSGYQETQYF.

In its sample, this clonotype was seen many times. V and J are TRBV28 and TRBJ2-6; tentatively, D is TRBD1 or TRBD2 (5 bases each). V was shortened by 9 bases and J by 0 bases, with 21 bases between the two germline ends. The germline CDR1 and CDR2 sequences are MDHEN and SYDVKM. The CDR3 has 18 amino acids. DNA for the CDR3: TGTGCCAGTCAACCCCCGCAGGGAGACTTCTCTGGGGCCAACGTCCTGACTTTC. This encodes CASQPPQGDFSGANVLTF.

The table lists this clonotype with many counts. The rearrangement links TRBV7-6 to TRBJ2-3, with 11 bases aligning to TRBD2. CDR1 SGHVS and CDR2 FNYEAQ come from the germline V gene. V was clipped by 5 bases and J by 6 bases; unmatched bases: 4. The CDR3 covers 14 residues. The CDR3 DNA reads TGTGCCAGCAGCCGGGCTAGCGGGAGGGATACGCAGTATTTT. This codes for CASSRASGRDTQYF.

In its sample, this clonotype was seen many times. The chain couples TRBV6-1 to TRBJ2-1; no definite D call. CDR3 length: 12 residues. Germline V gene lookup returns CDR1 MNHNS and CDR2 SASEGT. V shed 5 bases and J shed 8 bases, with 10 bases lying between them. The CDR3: CASSINSHEQFF. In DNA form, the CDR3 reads TGTGCCAGCAGTATAAACTCCCATGAGCAGTTCTTC.

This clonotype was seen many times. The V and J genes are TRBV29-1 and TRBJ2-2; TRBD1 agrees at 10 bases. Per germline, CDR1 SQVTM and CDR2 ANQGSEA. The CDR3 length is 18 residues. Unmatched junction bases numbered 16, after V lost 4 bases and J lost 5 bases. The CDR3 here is CSVGSGTGAFRGTGELFF. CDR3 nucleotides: TGCAGCGTTGGATCTGGGACAGGGGCATTTCGTGGAACCGGGGAGCTGTTTTTT.

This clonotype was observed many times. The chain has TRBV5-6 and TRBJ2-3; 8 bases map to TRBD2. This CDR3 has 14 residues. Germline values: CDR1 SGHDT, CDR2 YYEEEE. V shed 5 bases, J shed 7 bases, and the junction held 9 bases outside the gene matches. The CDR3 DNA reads TGTGCCAGCAGTTACGGGACTAGTCCCCATACGCAGTATTTT. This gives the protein CASSYGTSPHTQYF.

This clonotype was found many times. In DNA, the CDR3 is TGTGCCAGCAGGGAGGGACTAGCGGGAAGGGCCTACAATGAGCAGTTCTTC. Translated: CASREGLAGRAYNEQFF. The V gene is TRBV2, the J gene TRBJ2-1; 13 positions match TRBD2. Unmatched junction bases numbered 7, after V lost 6 bases and J lost 2 bases. The CDR3 is 17 amino acids. CDR1 and CDR2 (germline): SNHLY, FYNNEI.